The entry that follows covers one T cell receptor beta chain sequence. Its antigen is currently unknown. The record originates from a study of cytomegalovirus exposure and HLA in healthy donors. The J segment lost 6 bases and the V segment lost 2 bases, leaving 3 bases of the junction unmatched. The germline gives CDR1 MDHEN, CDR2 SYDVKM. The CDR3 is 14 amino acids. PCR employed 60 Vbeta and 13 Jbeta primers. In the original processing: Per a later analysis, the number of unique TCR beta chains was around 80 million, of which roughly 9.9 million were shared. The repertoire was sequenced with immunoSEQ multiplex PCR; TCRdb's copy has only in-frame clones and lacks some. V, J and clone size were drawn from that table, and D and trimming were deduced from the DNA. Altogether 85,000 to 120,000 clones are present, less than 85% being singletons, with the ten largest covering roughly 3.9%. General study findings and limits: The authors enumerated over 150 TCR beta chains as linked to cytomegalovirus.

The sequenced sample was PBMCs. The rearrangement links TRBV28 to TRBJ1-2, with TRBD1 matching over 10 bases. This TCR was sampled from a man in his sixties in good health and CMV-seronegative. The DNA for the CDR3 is TGTGCCAGCAGTTTAAGACAGGGGGCAAATGGCTACACCTTC. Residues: CASSLRQGANGYTF.